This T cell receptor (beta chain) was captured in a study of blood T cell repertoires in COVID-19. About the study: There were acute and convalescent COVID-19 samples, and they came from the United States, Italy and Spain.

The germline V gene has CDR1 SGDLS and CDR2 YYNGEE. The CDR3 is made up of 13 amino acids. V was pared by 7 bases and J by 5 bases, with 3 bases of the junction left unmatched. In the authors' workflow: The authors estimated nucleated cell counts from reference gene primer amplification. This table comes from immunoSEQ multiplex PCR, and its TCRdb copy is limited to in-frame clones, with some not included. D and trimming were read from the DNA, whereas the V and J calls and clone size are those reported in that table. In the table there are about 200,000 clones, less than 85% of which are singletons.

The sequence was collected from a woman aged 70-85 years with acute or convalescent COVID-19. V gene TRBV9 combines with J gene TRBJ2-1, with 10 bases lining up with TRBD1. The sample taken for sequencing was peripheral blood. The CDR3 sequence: CASGTGVHNEQFF. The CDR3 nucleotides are TGTGCCAGCGGGACAGGGGTACACAATGAGCAGTTCTTC.